This TCR beta chain was identified in a study of blood T cell repertoires in COVID-19. Overall study: Samples representing acute and convalescent COVID-19 were sourced from the United States, Italy and Spain. PBMCs, B-cell-depleted T cells, or T cells were the source of the cDNA or gDNA that made up the material.

CDR1 is MNHEY, CDR2 SVGEGT, per germline. V dropped 3 bases and J dropped 5; count of bases not matched to a gene: 15. This CDR3 has 18 amino acids. The authors' processing: Cell counts per sample came from amplifying reference gene primers. Libraries were prepared by immunoSEQ multiplex PCR; TCRdb keeps only in-frame clonotypes and omits some of them. That table gives V, J and clone size, and the DNA gave D and trimming. The table lists 100,000 to 150,000 clones, roughly 88% of them singletons. This clone appeared a single time. The sequenced material came from peripheral blood. The chain is built from TRBV6-2 or TRBV6-3 and TRBJ2-1, with TRBD2 identical over 8 bases. This clonotype was obtained from a woman over 75 with acute or convalescent COVID-19. The CDR3 loop reads CASSYDWRSGTRNNEQFF. The CDR3 DNA reads TGTGCCAGCAGTTATGACTGGCGATCGGGGACTAGAAACAATGAGCAGTTCTTC.